The subject of this entry is one T cell receptor beta chain. The clone's antigen remains unknown. Base quality data are lacking; no much larger clone is found one base away. TCRbeta CDR3 regions were amplified from genomic DNA by means of the immunoSEQ Assay, a bias-controlled multiplex PCR. Regarding the original processing steps: Nucleated cell counts per sample were estimated from amplification of reference gene primers within the assay. To quantify the absolute abundance of each unique TCRbeta CDR3 rearrangement, sequence reads were collapsed and filtered. For each sample, productive Simpson clonality was calculated by taking the square root of Simpson's diversity index across productive rearrangements. TCRdb retrieved this table from immuneACCESS and kept in-frame rearrangements only. Not all clones are present; in checked studies, unresolved V genes account for under half, and no reason is known for the remainder. V and J calls and clone size are given by that table; D and trimming were obtained from the DNA. Within this sample are 200,000 to 250,000 clones, with more than 80% of them counted one time only. Over 6% of the sample lies in the top ten.

This sample was included in a study of blood T cell repertoires in COVID-19 (dated by TCRdb to 2019 to 2021). With respect to the entire study: Collaborator samples came from the United States, Italy and Spain and covered acute and convalescent phases of COVID-19. The repertoires were made available in a free public database intended to serve as a resource for research on the immune response to SARS-CoV-2. Subjects who had been exposed to COVID-19, were actively infected with it, or had recovered from it provided the deeply sampled blood TCRbeta repertoires that made up the dataset. Where available, HLA class I and class II types were taken from metadata supplied by the sample provider and were not determined by assay-based typing. Sample metadata almost always included a de-identified subject ID, COVID-19 status, age in years and sex. The material from the prospective study consisted of cDNA or gDNA derived from T cells, B-cell-depleted T cells, or PBMCs. The samples were drawn from the first 160 participants of the ongoing ImmuneRACE study and from 950 to 1,500 subjects provided by 6 global collaborators.

In Seattle, one collaborating source enrolled patients while the infection was active and tracked those patients longitudinally over the course of disease. Each collaborating institution followed its own protocols to collect whole blood in K2EDTA tubes. For TCRbeta analysis, collaborators shipped samples in one of three forms: frozen whole blood, isolated PBMCs, or DNA extracted from either of those sample types. The CDR3 holds 12 amino acids from the cysteine to the phenylalanine. CDR3 DNA only is kept here, 36 bases in frame from base 1. V lost 6 bases and J lost 2 bases; the stretch between them is 5 bases long. Sequences MNHEY (CDR1) and SMNVEV (CDR2) are obtained from the germline V gene (reference sequence). Broad study findings and their caveats: The quantity of clinical and demographic metadata differed by source and by participant and was supplied without curation.

The receptor comes from a woman over 75 with COVID-19, enrolled during active disease. Sequences were obtained from peripheral blood. The sequence joins TRBV27 to TRBJ1-5; too little of a D gene remains to name it. CDR3 sequence: CASRAGNQPQHF. The nucleotide sequence is given as TGTGCCAGCAGGGCCGGCAATCAGCCCCAGCATTTT.